Here is one T cell receptor (beta chain) with its context. J was trimmed by 6 bases and V by 5 bases; bases with no gene match: 4. In germline, CDR1 is PRHDT, CDR2 FYEKMQ (reference sequence). The CDR3 runs 14 residues. This entry is derived from a study of blood T cell repertoires in COVID-19. The protocol was immunoSEQ multiplex PCR, while the TCRdb copy is restricted to in-frame clones and leaves out a portion. Among about 240,000 clones, 82% were seen once, and the ten largest hold around an eighth. This TCR was recovered from a woman aged 60-70 years with active or convalescent COVID-19. The J gene is TRBJ2-1, the V gene TRBV13; 10 bases agree with TRBD2. The sequenced sample consisted of peripheral blood. CDR3 amino acids: CASSDRTSGNEQFF. The CDR3 nucleotides read TGTGCCAGCAGCGACCGGACTAGCGGCAATGAGCAGTTCTTC.